The 23 T cell receptor beta chains given below trace back to one sample, sequenced in a study of blood T cell repertoires in COVID-19. The table came from immunoSEQ multiplex PCR; TCRdb's copy has only in-frame clones and leaves some out. The data show fewer than 400,000 clones, roughly 91% seen once. Sequenced input: PBMCs or T cells enriched from blood (not recorded which). The source is a woman aged 25 to 39 who had recovered from COVID-19.

CDR3: CASSPGSGPNEKLFF. CDR3 sequence (DNA): TGCGCCAGCAGCCCCGGATCTGGGCCTAATGAAAAACTGTTTTTT. This chain joins TRBV5-1 and TRBJ1-4, with D uncertain. Trimming left V 4 bases short and J 3 bases short, with 13 bases between. Germline CDR1 SGHRS, CDR2 YFSETQ. The CDR3 consists of 15 residues.

The rearrangement links TRBV30 to TRBJ2-1; a weak D match, TRBD2 (5 bases). V was pared by 4 bases and J by 4 bases, with 20 bases between. Per the germline V gene, CDR1 is GTSNPN and CDR2 is SVGIG (reference sequence). CDR3 size: 16 residues. Written as DNA, the CDR3 is TGTGCCTGGACCAAACCGCCGGGGTCCGGTTACAATGAGCAGTTCTTC. This codes for CAWTKPPGSGYNEQFF.

The chain couples TRBV2 to TRBJ2-7, with 8 bases identical to TRBD1. V shed 7 bases and J 6 bases; nucleotides not matched to a gene: 14. Germline CDR1 and CDR2: SNHLY and FYNNEI. The CDR3 sequence is 15 residues long. The CDR3 reads CASILSQGARAEQYF. The CDR3, as DNA: TGTGCCAGCATCCTGAGCCAGGGGGCAAGGGCCGAGCAGTACTTC.

The chain links TRBV16 to TRBJ1-3; D gene uncertain. CDR3 length: 15 residues. Trimming pared 0 bases from V and 3 bases from J, leaving 9 bases between. Germline CDR1 reads KGHSY; CDR2 reads FQNENV. Here the CDR3 DNA reads TGTGCCAGCAGCCAATCTAACGGGATTGGAAACACCATATATTTT. Translation gives CASSQSNGIGNTIYF.

This sequence joins TRBV6-5 and TRBJ2-2; 7 bases are shared with TRBD2. V gave up 2 bases and J gave up 6 bases; unmatched junction bases: 9. The CDR3 spans 16 residues. Germline CDR1 is MNHEY and CDR2 is SVGAGI. CDR3 residues: CASSYIEFGGAGELFF. CDR3 DNA: TGTGCCAGCAGTTACATCGAGTTTGGGGGGGCCGGGGAGCTGTTTTTT.

The rearrangement links TRBV28 to TRBJ1-4; 9 bases map to TRBD1. The CDR3 is 15 amino acids. J gave up 8 bases and V 4 bases, and 8 bases lay outside the gene matches. Germline CDR1 MDHEN, CDR2 SYDVKM. CDR3 sequence: CASSSTTGGQEKLFF. CDR3 DNA sequence: TGTGCCAGCAGTTCAACGACAGGGGGACAGGAAAAACTGTTTTTT.

The chain employs TRBV5-1 and TRBJ2-3, with 8 bases fitting TRBD2. V gave up 4 bases and J gave up 6 bases; unmatched junction bases: 10. The CDR3 loop spans 15 amino acids. The V gene's germline CDR1 is SGHRS and CDR2 YFSETQ. CDR3 DNA: TGCGCCAGCAGCCGCCGCGGGGGGTCGTGGGATACGCAGTATTTT. It codes for CASSRRGGSWDTQYF.

This clone has a single count. This sequence joins TRBV5-6 and TRBJ2-1; D is ambiguous. The length of the CDR3 is 13 residues. V dropped 2 bases and J dropped 1 base, with 4 bases sitting between them. CDR1 and CDR2 (germline): SGHDT, YYEEEE. CDR3 protein: CASSFRSYNEQFF. DNA of the CDR3: TGTGCCAGCAGCTTCCGGTCCTACAATGAGCAGTTCTTC.

V is TRBV5-6 and J is TRBJ1-1, with D unresolved. This CDR3 is 14 amino acids long. Trimming left V 3 bases short and J 0 bases short, with 9 bases between. CDR1 and CDR2 (germline): SGHDT, YYEEEE. CDR3: CASSYGRVNTEAFF. The CDR3 DNA sequence: TGTGCCAGCAGCTACGGGCGGGTGAACACTGAAGCTTTCTTT.

This chain joins TRBV7-8 and TRBJ2-7; 12 bases are shared with TRBD1. The CDR3 spans 14 residues. The junction had 8 bases not matched to a gene; V was cut back by 8 bases and J by 6 bases. Germline V CDR1 and CDR2: SGHVS, FQNEAQ. This CDR3 reads CASLTGTGGSEQYF. The CDR3 region has the DNA TGTGCCAGCTTAACCGGGACAGGGGGCAGCGAGCAGTACTTC.

The CDR3 region has the DNA TGTGCCATCAGTGAGTCGAGGGAGATTACCTACGAGCAGTACTTC. It specifies CAISESREITYEQYF. The J gene is TRBJ2-7, the V gene TRBV10-3, with D possibly matching TRBD2 (5 bases). Germline V CDR1 and CDR2: ENHRY, SYGVKD. The CDR3 length is 15 residues. V gave up 0 bases and J gave up 2 bases, with 11 bases separating them.

The V and J genes are TRBV7-9 and TRBJ1-1, with D uncertain. Trimming stripped 11 bases from V and 6 bases from J, with 22 bases between. The CDR3 totals 14 residues. Per germline, CDR1 SEHNR and CDR2 FQNEAQ (reference sequence). CDR3 bases: TGTGCCTCCCGAGTTGGCTCGGGGTACCCTGAAGCTTTCTTT. Protein product: CASRVGSGYPEAFF.

There are a few counts of this clone. This chain links TRBV28 with TRBJ1-2, with 7 bases aligning to TRBD1. This CDR3 spans 15 amino acids. Germline trimming cut 5 bases from V and 5 bases from J; bases unmatched to any gene: 11. Germline CDR1 reads MDHEN; CDR2 reads SYDVKM. CDR3 coding DNA: TGTGCCAGCAGTGTCACTTTGGGGACAGCTTATGGCTACACCTTC. Its translation: CASSVTLGTAYGYTF.

V usage is TRBV5-1 and J usage is TRBJ1-2; tentative D call: TRBD1 (5 bases). There are 12 residues in the CDR3. Germline CDR1 SGHRS, CDR2 YFSETQ. Trimming shortened V by 4 bases and J by 6 bases, and 10 bases separated the two germline ends. The CDR3 is CASSLPGDGYTF. The CDR3 coding sequence is TGCGCCAGCAGCCTCCCGGGGGATGGCTACACCTTC.

This clone has only a few counts. The chain recombines TRBV5-5 with TRBJ2-5; no firm D call. The CDR3 has 14 residues. V lost 0 bases to trimming and J lost 1 base, with 7 bases between them. Germline V gene data show CDR1 as SGHKS and CDR2 as YYEKEE (reference sequence). The CDR3: CASSLVPFQETQYF. The CDR3, as DNA: TGTGCCAGCAGCTTGGTTCCCTTCCAAGAGACCCAGTACTTC.

The chain is built from TRBV7-2 and TRBJ1-2; D unresolved. Per the germline V gene, CDR1 is SGHTA and CDR2 is FQGNSA. The CDR3 spans 17 residues. V lost 3 bases and J lost 0, with 17 bases in between. CDR3 sequence: CASSLGAREGTNYGYTF. CDR3 in DNA: TGTGCCAGCAGCTTGGGAGCGAGAGAGGGCACTAACTATGGCTACACCTTC.

This chain links TRBV14 with TRBJ2-1, with 8 bases fitting TRBD2. Germline CDR1 is SGHDN and CDR2 is FVKESK. Trimming removed 4 bases from V and 4 bases from J; junction bases left unmatched: 6. The CDR3 sequence is 15 residues long. CDR3 protein: CASSRAASGYNEQFF. In nucleotides, the CDR3 is TGTGCCAGCAGCCGCGCGGCTAGCGGGTACAATGAGCAGTTCTTC.

This chain links TRBV18 with TRBJ1-6; possibly TRBD1 for D (6 bases). V was trimmed by 1 base and J by 6 bases, leaving 13 bases between them. The CDR3 covers 16 residues. Germline lookup yields CDR1 KGHSH and CDR2 LQKENI. The CDR3 DNA is TGTGCCAGCTCACCACTTGAGGGGGTGGCTAATTCACCCCTCCACTTT. Residues: CASSPLEGVANSPLHF.

The chain recombines TRBV6-5 with TRBJ2-7; tentatively, D is TRBD1 (5 bases). The ends were cut back, 2 bases at V and 2 bases at J, with 10 bases in the middle. CDR3 size: 14 residues. Germline V gene data show CDR1 as MNHEY and CDR2 as SVGAGI. This CDR3 reads CASSYRGPTYEQYF. CDR3 coding DNA: TGTGCCAGCAGTTACAGGGGTCCAACCTACGAGCAGTACTTC.

This rearrangement joins TRBV4-2 to TRBJ1-2, with 9 bases identical to TRBD1. The CDR3 has 14 residues. With V trimmed by 4 bases and J by 3 bases, 3 bases remained unmatched. Germline V lookup: CDR1 LGHNA, CDR2 YNFKEQ. The DNA of the CDR3 is TGTGCCAGCAGCCCGGACAGGGGAGACTATGGCTACACCTTC. Translated: CASSPDRGDYGYTF.

This chain joins TRBV12-3 or TRBV12-4 and TRBJ1-5; weak D call: TRBD1 (6 bases). V lost 8 bases to trimming and J lost 4 bases, with 12 bases between them. The CDR3 contains 13 residues. The CDR3 nucleotides are TGTGCCAGCTCTGGACAGCTTAATCAGCCCCAGCATTTT. It is translated as CASSGQLNQPQHF.

CDR3: CASKNPGEKSGELFF. CDR3 nucleotides: TGTGCCAGTAAGAATCCTGGAGAAAAGTCCGGGGAGCTGTTTTTT. The rearrangement uses TRBV19 and TRBJ2-2; no clear D gene. V shed 7 bases and J shed 6 bases, with 18 bases lying between them. The CDR3 sequence is 15 residues long. The germline gives CDR1 LNHDA, CDR2 SQIVND (reference sequence).

The V and J genes are TRBV7-2 and TRBJ2-7; 16 bases align to TRBD2. Germline-derived CDR1 and CDR2 are SGHTA and FQGNSA. This CDR3 comprises 18 residues. The V segment lost 5 bases and the J segment 5 bases; nucleotides outside the gene matches: 12. The CDR3 DNA reads TGTGCCAGCAGCCCCGGGACTAGCGGGGGGGCCTTTTCCGACGAGCAGTACTTC. It is translated as CASSPGTSGGAFSDEQYF.